This TCR beta chain emerged from a study of T cells in Graves' hyperthyroidism and ophthalmopathy. This clonotype was picked up many times. Its target is not known. Amplified regions were TCR beta CDR3 sequences from RNA transcripts. The HTBI primer set served for first-round RT-PCR of the TCR CDR3. TCRdb reprocessed the multiplex PCR reads via MiXCR and lists one record per CDR3 protein. The sample consists of approximately 620,000 distinct CDR3 sequences, approximately 16% of them appearing once. This CDR3 has 16 amino acids. Trimming took off 0 bases at V and 0 bases at J, with 15 bases between the two ends. The germline V gene encodes CDR1 SQVTM and CDR2 ANQGSEA. Study observations and caveats: Appearing also in blood were most of the thyroid clonotypes expanded above 0.001.

The sample taken for sequencing was blood. The receptor was isolated from a woman aged 40 to 49 with Graves' ophthalmopathy. This chain connects TRBV29-1 to TRBJ2-7; D tentatively reads TRBD1 or TRBD2 (6 bases each). Here the CDR3 DNA reads TGCAGCGTTGAAGACGGGGGCGGAACTGTCTCCTACGAGCAGTACTTC. This sequence encodes CSVEDGGGTVSYEQYF.